This T cell receptor beta chain was sequenced during a study of T cells in Graves' hyperthyroidism and ophthalmopathy (dated by TCRdb to between 2019 and 2020). Background on the whole study: Peripheral blood samples were taken at initial diagnosis, before any treatment was given. To identify TCR V-J signatures that set the groups apart, the researchers used a discovery cohort of 100 patients, made up of 43 with Graves' ophthalmopathy and 57 with stable Graves' hyperthyroidism. Prospective prediction of ophthalmopathy was tested in an independent validation cohort of 18 to 20 hyperthyroidism patients and 17 patients who later progressed to ophthalmopathy. The 100 discovery patients were randomly split 7:3 into training and test sets. The study also compared thyroid tissue and blood T-cell repertoires from more than five Graves' hyperthyroidism patients. After blood sampling, hyperthyroidism patients were treated with methimazole at a starting dose of 30 mg daily, and ophthalmopathy patients were treated with high-dose intravenous methylprednisolone. TCR Vbeta CDR3 sequencing of some 140 peripheral blood samples (more than 40 ophthalmopathy, over 70 hyperthyroidism and roughly 17 progressor patients) is reported in the paper. The paper as a whole reports these results and caveats: Most expanded thyroid clonotypes (frequency above 0.001) were also detected in blood, suggesting blood repertoires may reflect thyroid immune responses. Ophthalmopathy was separated from stable hyperthyroidism by a 13 V-J signature model, with approximately 85% sensitivity and 81% to 82% specificity obtained in cross-validation and 80%/75% obtained in testing. In validation, progression to ophthalmopathy was predicted by the model with around 70% sensitivity and 72% to 85% specificity, a median of about 6.8 months before onset. No statistical method was used to set the sample size in advance, and investigators knew the group allocation.

The germline V gene gives CDR1 as SGHVS and CDR2 as FNYEAQ. V has 2 bases trimmed and J has 7 bases trimmed; junction bases matching no gene number 6. Its CDR3 holds 15 amino acids, cysteine through phenylalanine. The kept DNA is CDR3 alone, 45 bases in frame from the first base. Graves' hyperthyroidism was defined as stable when no progression to ophthalmopathy occurred over 18 months of follow-up. Hyperthyroidism patients were newly diagnosed, had a disease duration of under 2 months, and were aged 18 to 65 years. The study excluded patients with uncontrolled infections, other autoimmune diseases, pregnancy or lactation. Clinical symptoms, serum thyroxine and TRAb, thyroid ultrasound, and orbital computed tomography formed the basis for the diagnoses. PBMCs were separated from under 12 ml of fresh peripheral blood using Ficoll-Paque density gradient centrifugation. Total RNA was extracted with Trizol reagent, and quality was checked on an Agilent 2100 Bioanalyzer.

This clonotype was seen a few times. The specificity of this receptor is unknown. Per-base quality was not reported, and no clone a single base away is much larger than it. The TCR beta CDR3 regions were amplified from the RNA transcripts. The TCR CDR3 was subjected to a first round of RT-PCR using the HTBI primer set and the Qiagen OneStep RT-PCR kit. The libraries were constructed in a second round of multiplex PCR and then size-selected and purified. Sequencing of the libraries was done on an Illumina HiSeq2000 using paired-end 100 bp reads. On the authors' methods: SOAPnuke was used to process the raw data, removing reads that contained adapters or uncalled bases, had a mean Phred below 15, or lacked an exact match to the constant primer or identifier. COPE v1.2.5 was used to merge high-quality paired reads, and clonotypes were defined as unique nucleotide sequences. Clonotypes were aligned to IMGT TRBV, TRBD and TRBJ reference segments using MiTCR v1.1. Analysis was restricted to V-J combinations with a frequency above 0.0001, which covered 99% to 99.2% of repertoires. A TCS score was defined as the ratio between F50 (clonal expansion) and ExV (chaos), using BLOSUM62-based TCRdist between CDR3 peptides within each V-J. Welch's t-statistics and random forest reduced 450 to 600 V-J features to 13, which were used in a naive Bayes classifier (R e1071). Thyroid-blood repertoire similarity was quantified with the Morisita-Horn index. The public reads were reprocessed in TCRdb via fastp at Q25 and MiXCR, keeping in-frame beta chains. Rows are unified per CDR3 protein, each entry keeping the most common DNA and genes. The V and J calls were determined by TCRdb, not by the authors. Within this sample are nearly 750,000 distinct CDR3 sequences, with 30% to 40% of them counted one time only. The ten largest account for 30% to 40% of the sample.

The receptor comes from a woman between 40 and 50 years old with Graves' hyperthyroidism. The V gene is TRBV7-6 and the J gene is TRBJ1-1; TRBD1 aligns with 11 central bases. Input material: blood. The CDR3 in this case is CASSLQDRGPDEAFF. DNA sequence: TGTGCCAGCAGCTTACAGGACAGGGGGCCCGATGAAGCTTTCTTT.